Given below is one T cell receptor (beta chain) in context. The target antigen is unknown. This CDR3 is built from 18 residues. The data originate from a study of shared clonotypes between healthy human individuals. General study findings and limits: Represented genetic and exposure-history diversity was restricted by having few donors.

Positively selected for CCR7, the CD45RO-negative cells used as naive CD8 cells excluded terminally differentiated effector memory CD45RA+ cells. The study enrolled healthy HIV-negative adults without recent acute infections or vaccinations as donors. Every donor was a Caucasian adult from Nashville, Tennessee. Per the original methods: For the immunoSEQ data, sequences were junction-only without quality scores, so filtering differed. Sequenced by immunoSEQ multiplex PCR; TCRdb stores in-frame clones only, minus some. V, J and clone size reflect that table, while D and trimming were determined from the DNA. The sample lists about 800,000 clones, around 96% occurring once.

V is TRBV21-1 and J is TRBJ2-3; TRBD2, the table's D call, lacks a check against the DNA. TRBV21-1 is a documented pseudogene. This sequence was found in a man aged 25 to 40 in good health. Sequencing was performed on naive CD8+ T cells sorted from blood. CDR3: CASSKGVTSGSGPDTQYF. In nucleotides, the CDR3 is TGTGCCAGCAGCAAAGGGGTGACTAGCGGGAGTGGTCCAGATACGCAGTATTTT.